These 28 T cell receptor beta chains share one sample of origin, sequenced in a study of CD8 T cells in Susac syndrome. When the RNA was reverse transcribed, random hexamers were used with an input of 0.5 to 1 ug. TCRdb reprocessed the immunoSEQ multiplex PCR reads with MiXCR, giving one entry per CDR3 protein. This sample yields 150,000 to 200,000 distinct CDR3 sequences, of which approximately 95% are seen a single time; approximately 0.098% belongs to the top ten. Sequenced input: CD4+ T cells from PBMCs. The receptors here all came from a human donor in good health.

J is TRBJ2-5 and V is TRBV7-2; 14 nucleotides agree with TRBD2. Germline V gives CDR1 SGHTA, CDR2 FQGNSA. J was trimmed by 4 bases and V by 3 bases; bases with no gene match: 7. The length of the CDR3 is 17 residues. The CDR3 sequence: CASSFIGLAGGGETQYF. DNA for the CDR3: TGTGCCAGCAGCTTCATCGGACTAGCGGGGGGCGGAGAGACCCAGTACTTC.

The chain employs TRBV12-3 or TRBV12-4 and TRBJ2-1, with D uncertain. CDR3 length equals 11 residues. Trimming cost V 8 bases and J 8 bases, with 10 bases left between them. DNA of the CDR3: TGTGCCAGCCGACAAAGGGATGAGCAGTTCTTC. It translates to CASRQRDEQFF.

V usage is TRBV29-1 and J usage is TRBJ1-4; D remains ambiguous. Germline-derived CDR1 and CDR2 are SQVTM and ANQGSEA. The V end lost 4 bases, the J end lost 8 bases, and 17 bases lay between the germline ends. CDR3 size: 14 residues. In DNA form, the CDR3 reads TGCAGCGTTGCTCCGGGCCTCTCGAAGGAAAAACTGTTTTTT. This codes for CSVAPGLSKEKLFF.

V is TRBV30 and J is TRBJ2-2; possibly TRBD1 for D (5 bases). Trimming shortened V by 3 bases and J by 6 bases, and 17 bases separated the two germline ends. The germline gives CDR1 GTSNPN, CDR2 SVGIG (reference sequence). CDR3 length equals 15 residues. The CDR3 loop is CAWSGYQKGAGELFF. The CDR3 DNA sequence: TGTGCCTGGAGCGGTTATCAAAAAGGGGCCGGGGAGCTGTTTTTT.

The chain has TRBV20-1 and TRBJ1-5, with TRBD1 identical over 9 bases. CDR3 length: 13 amino acids. J lost 5 bases, V lost 5 bases, and 4 bases had no gene match. CDR1 is DFQATT and CDR2 is SNEGSKA in the germline V gene (reference sequence). This chain's CDR3 is CSAGQGRDQPQHF. The CDR3 coding sequence is TGCAGTGCTGGACAGGGGCGGGATCAGCCCCAGCATTTT.

This clonotype was counted once. The chain links TRBV7-2 to TRBJ2-2; the D is unclear. V was pared by 5 bases and J by 6 bases, with 16 bases between. Germline CDR1 SGHTA, CDR2 FQGNSA. This CDR3 spans 15 amino acids. The CDR3 spells CASSPSLGHPGELFF. CDR3 DNA: TGTGCCAGCAGCCCCAGCCTCGGGCACCCCGGGGAGCTGTTTTTT.

This clonotype was observed a single time. V and J are TRBV7-2 and TRBJ1-3; D is uncertain. Germline CDR1 and CDR2: SGHTA and FQGNSA. The CDR3 has 15 residues. Trimming stripped 1 base from V and 0 bases from J, with 7 bases between. CDR3 region: CASSLVLSSGNTIYF. CDR3 in DNA: TGTGCCAGCAGCTTAGTGCTCTCCTCTGGAAACACCATATATTTT.

The chain joins TRBV29-1 to TRBJ2-1; 12 positions agree with TRBD2. V lost 6 bases to trimming and J lost 1 base; unmatched junction nucleotides: 4. The CDR3 runs to 15 residues. Germline assignment: CDR1 SQVTM and CDR2 ANQGSEA. The CDR3 reads CSVTSGGRSYNEQFF. Here the CDR3 DNA reads TGCAGCGTCACTAGCGGGGGGCGGTCCTACAATGAGCAGTTCTTC.

The chain joins TRBV12-3 or TRBV12-4 to TRBJ1-6; TRBD1 might be the D (6 bases). The CDR3 contains 15 residues. V lost 3 bases to trimming and J lost 7 bases, with 13 bases between them. In nucleotides, the CDR3 is TGTGCCAGCAGTTTGGCGGCAGGGGACAATTCACCCCTCCACTTT. Its translation: CASSLAAGDNSPLHF.

The chain is built from TRBV4-3 and TRBJ1-5; D is uncertain. This CDR3 has 14 amino acids. The V gene's germline CDR1 is LGHNA and CDR2 YSLEER. V lost 0 bases to trimming and J lost 1 base, with 4 bases between them. DNA of the CDR3: TGCGCCAGCAGCCAAGACCCCAGCAATCAGCCCCAGCATTTT. This gives the protein CASSQDPSNQPQHF.

V gene TRBV21-1 combines with J gene TRBJ1-4; the D call in the table, TRBD1, was not verified against the DNA. TRBV21-1 is termed a pseudogene. The CDR3 is 16 residues long. The DNA of the CDR3 is TGTGCCAGCAGCATCCGGGACGGTAGAACTAATGAAAAACTGTTTTTT. Protein: CASSIRDGRTNEKLFF.

This chain uses TRBV2 with TRBJ2-5, with 7 nucleotides matching TRBD2. V lost 6 bases and J lost 7; bases outside the gene matches: 8. This CDR3 spans 13 amino acids. From germline, CDR1 is SNHLY and CDR2 FYNNEI. The CDR3 DNA reads TGTGCCAGCAGCGGGGAGGGTGTCGGGACCCAGTACTTC. This translates into CASSGEGVGTQYF.

CDR3 protein: CASSLTIGQAEAFF. CDR3 sequence (DNA): TGTGCCAGCAGCTTGACCATAGGACAGGCTGAAGCTTTCTTT. V gene TRBV7-9 combines with J gene TRBJ1-1, with TRBD1 matching over 7 bases. The CDR3 is 14 residues long. CDR1 and CDR2 from the germline V gene are SEHNR and FQNEAQ (reference sequence). V was clipped by 3 bases and J by 6 bases; unmatched bases: 7.

The chain combines TRBV12-3 or TRBV12-4 with TRBJ1-2; D is possibly TRBD1 (5 bases). The CDR3 is 14 amino acids. V dropped 6 bases and J dropped 4 bases, with 15 bases sitting between them. CDR3 amino acids: CASSTGTFGYGYTF. In DNA form, the CDR3 reads TGTGCCAGCAGCACCGGGACCTTTGGCTATGGCTACACCTTC.

The chain recombines TRBV20-1 with TRBJ2-5; 8 bases match TRBD1. Germline assignment: CDR1 DFQATT and CDR2 SNEGSKA (reference sequence). This CDR3 is 13 amino acids long. V lost 6 bases and J lost 9; bases outside the gene matches: 12. The CDR3 reads CSARQGTPRPQYF. CDR3 DNA sequence: TGCAGTGCCCGACAGGGGACACCGCGACCCCAGTACTTC.

V usage is TRBV11-1 and J usage is TRBJ2-1, with a possible D match to TRBD1 (6 bases). The CDR3 runs to 14 residues. Germline CDR1 is SGHAT and CDR2 is FQDESV (reference sequence). Deletions cut 3 bases from V and 8 bases from J, with 14 bases between. This CDR3 reads CASSFRQVEDEQFF. The CDR3 DNA reads TGTGCCAGCAGCTTCAGACAGGTTGAGGATGAGCAGTTCTTC. The variable domain in full, completed from reference TRBV11-1 and TRBJ2-1, reads EAEVAQSPRYKITEKSQAVAFWCDPISGHATLYWYRQILGQGPELLVQFQDESVVDDSQLPKDRFSAERLKGVDSTLKIQPAELGDSAMYLCASSFRQVEDEQFFGPGTRLTVL.

The chain recombines TRBV6-6 with TRBJ2-1; TRBD2 might be the D (6 bases). The CDR3 consists of 13 residues. V gave up 8 bases and J gave up 7 bases, with 15 bases separating them. CDR1 MNHNY and CDR2 SVGAGI come from the germline V gene (reference sequence). The CDR3 nucleotides are TGTGCCAGCCGCCTACGGGGGAGGAATGAGCAGTTCTTC. Translated: CASRLRGRNEQFF.

This chain joins TRBV7-8 and TRBJ1-4, with D hard to call. Trimming cost V 6 bases and J 8 bases, with 10 bases left between them. The CDR3 length is 12 residues. Per germline, CDR1 SGHVS and CDR2 FQNEAQ. The CDR3 region is CASSPPGEKLFF. The CDR3 DNA reads as TGTGCCAGCAGTCCTCCGGGGGAAAAACTGTTTTTT. Together with reference TRBV7-8 and TRBJ1-4, the CDR3 gives the full variable domain: GAGVSQSPRYKVAKRGQDVALRCDPISGHVSLFWYQQALGQGPEFLTYFQNEAQLDKSGLPSDRFFAERPEGSVSTLKIQRTQQEDSAVYLCASSPPGEKLFFGSGTQLSVL.

This clonotype came up once. J is TRBJ2-5 and V is TRBV27; a possible D gene is TRBD1 (6 bases). CDR3 length: 14 residues. Germline V CDR1 and CDR2: MNHEY, SMNVEV (reference sequence). The ends were cut back, 3 bases at V and 2 bases at J, with 10 bases in the middle. The CDR3: CASSLDRIQETQYF. The CDR3 DNA reads as TGTGCCAGCAGTTTGGACAGAATACAAGAGACCCAGTACTTC.

The table lists this clonotype with a count of one. The rearrangement joins TRBV4-1 to TRBJ1-1, with TRBD1 identical over 8 bases. This CDR3 has 15 amino acids. Trimming took 3 bases from V and 4 from J; bases not matched to a gene: 7. In germline, CDR1 is MGHRA, CDR2 YSYEKL. The CDR3 region has the DNA TGCGCCAGCAGCCACAACAGGGGGACGGGCACTGAAGCTTTCTTT. It specifies CASSHNRGTGTEAFF.

This rearrangement joins TRBV6-2 or TRBV6-3 to TRBJ1-5; 7 bases are a match to TRBD1. The CDR3 runs to 16 residues. With V trimmed by 4 bases and J by 0 bases, 6 bases remained unmatched. Germline CDR1 reads MNHEY; CDR2 reads SVGEGT. CDR3 bases: TGTGCCAGCAGTTTGACAGGGACCCATAGCAATCAGCCCCAGCATTTT. Its translation: CASSLTGTHSNQPQHF.

CDR3 coding DNA: TGTGCCTGGAGACTCTCCGGGGCTGGCGGGGAGCTGTTTTTT. It encodes CAWRLSGAGGELFF. This chain links TRBV30 with TRBJ2-2, with D perhaps TRBD1 or TRBD2 (5 bases each). Trimming stripped 3 bases from V and 7 bases from J, with 15 bases between. Per the germline V gene, CDR1 is GTSNPN and CDR2 is SVGIG (reference sequence). This CDR3 region has 14 residues. The whole variable domain, remainder taken from reference TRBV30 and TRBJ2-2, is SQTIHQWPATLVQPVGSPLSLECTVEGTSNPNLYWYRQAAGRGLQLLFYSVGIGQISSEVPQNLSASRPQDRQFILSSKKLLLSDSGFYLCAWRLSGAGGELFFGEGSRLTVL.

This chain's CDR3 is CAWSVPGRGRKAFF. CDR3 DNA: TGTGCCTGGAGTGTACCCGGCAGGGGCCGAAAAGCTTTCTTT. The gene calls are TRBV30 and TRBJ1-1, with D possibly being TRBD1 (6 bases). The CDR3 length is 14 residues. Germline values: CDR1 GTSNPN, CDR2 SVGIG (reference sequence). Trimming pared 0 bases from V and 9 bases from J, leaving 17 bases between.

This clonotype was seen only once. J is TRBJ2-6 and V is TRBV6-6; perhaps TRBD2 as D (5 bases). Germline V lookup: CDR1 MNHNY, CDR2 SVGAGI (reference sequence). The V end was cut by 2 bases, the J end by 2 bases, with 7 bases between. The CDR3 runs 15 residues. The CDR3: CASSYDGAGANVLTF. CDR3 nucleotide sequence: TGTGCCAGCAGTTACGACGGGGCTGGGGCCAACGTCCTGACTTTC.

V and J are TRBV3-1 and TRBJ1-3, with 7 bases fitting TRBD1. V lost 4 bases to trimming and J lost 4 bases; unmatched junction nucleotides: 1. Germline values: CDR1 LGHDT, CDR2 YNNKEL (reference sequence). This CDR3 has 13 residues. CDR3 sequence reads: CASSLTGGNTIYF. The CDR3 DNA follows: TGTGCCAGCAGCCTGACAGGGGGAAACACCATATATTTT.

This clonotype was detected only once. The V call is TRBV6-6, the J call TRBJ1-5; TRBD1 aligns across 9 bases. Germline lookup yields CDR1 MNHNY and CDR2 SVGAGI (reference sequence). The CDR3 is made up of 15 amino acids. V lost 2 bases, J lost 7 bases, and 6 bases stayed unmatched. CDR3 in DNA: TGTGCCAGCAGTTACCGGACAGGGGTTGGACAGCCCCAGCATTTT. Translation gives CASSYRTGVGQPQHF.

V and J are TRBV7-2 and TRBJ1-3; D perhaps matches TRBD1 (5 bases). Germline assignment: CDR1 SGHTA and CDR2 FQGNSA. The CDR3 has 16 amino acids. V lost 0 bases and J 0 bases, leaving 9 bases between the germline ends. The DNA for the CDR3 is TGTGCCAGCAGCTTAGCGGGGGTTAGCTCTGGAAACACCATATATTTT. Protein product: CASSLAGVSSGNTIYF.

CDR3 coding DNA: TGTGCCAGCAGCTTAGGCACGGGGGCAACGGATCAGCCCCAGCATTTT. Amino acids: CASSLGTGATDQPQHF. V and J are TRBV7-9 and TRBJ1-5; the D gene is possibly TRBD1 (6 bases). V shed 1 base and J shed 5 bases, with 15 bases lying between them. The V gene's germline CDR1 is SEHNR and CDR2 FQNEAQ (reference sequence). The CDR3 runs 16 residues.